This T cell receptor beta chain was profiled in a study of early T cells in non-severe SARS-CoV-2 infection. Whole-study context: The study sequenced bulk RNA from unsorted whole blood, with chains unpaired.

Study outcomes and limitations: Private and CD4 specificities were missed by VDJdb matching, which favored anti-spike CD8 responses.

The CDR3 runs to 13 residues. Per germline, CDR1 SGHNT and CDR2 YYREEE (reference sequence). The V gene end was trimmed by 2 bases and the J gene end by 11 bases; junction bases not matched to a gene: 7. Unique molecular identifiers were affixed to single, distinct cDNA molecules. Using its own MiXCR run on the 5' RACE reads, TCRdb lists one record per CDR3 protein. The repertoire includes 65,000 to 85,000 distinct CDR3 sequences, 10% of them detected once, and around a sixth sits in the top ten. This clonotype appeared a few times. Its cognate antigen is unknown. V usage is TRBV5-4 and J usage is TRBJ1-1; TRBD1 aligns across 9 bases. The TCR comes from an adult who was a healthcare worker with PCR-confirmed SARS-CoV-2 infection or an uninfected control (not recorded which). Sample: whole blood, taken at baseline. CDR3 DNA: TGTGCCAGCAGCTTAGGGACAGGGAACCCGGCTTTCTTT. It specifies CASSLGTGNPAFF.